These T cell receptor beta chains were read from a single sample in a study of T cells in localized non-small cell lung cancer. Here immunoSEQ multiplex PCR was the method, and the copy in TCRdb shows in-frame clones only, minus some. This sample carries 4,300 or so clones, 30% of them seen once, and the ten largest clones take about 8.2%. The sequences come from lung tumor tissue, collected before any cancer treatment. The receptors were sampled from a male donor older than 55 with stage I lung adenocarcinoma. Each CDR3 is given with its conserved first and last residue. D genes are given only for firm matches. Expanded clones get a size class; other rows say once, few or many, or leave the size out.

v_call	j_call	clone_size	d_call	cdr3_nt	cdr3_aa
TRBV9	TRBJ2-7	few	-	TGTGCCAGCAGCGCAAACGAGGGGAACGAGCAGTACTTC	CASSANEGNEQYF
TRBV14	TRBJ1-4	-	-	TGTGCCAGCAGCCCTCGAGGATTGGGTGATGAAAAACTGTTTTTT	CASSPRGLGDEKLFF
TRBV19	TRBJ1-2	-	-	TGTGCCAGTAGTAAGGACGGAACTTATGGCTACACCTTC	CASSKDGTYGYTF
TRBV7-8	TRBJ2-7	-	TRBD1	TGTGCCAGCAGCTCCCAGGGGGCCGGACAGCAGTACTTC	CASSSQGAGQQYF
TRBV11-3	TRBJ2-5	medium-sized	-	TGTGCCAGCAGGGGGCGAAACAGGGAAGGTAGAGAGACCCAGTACTTC	CASRGRNREGRETQYF
TRBV11-3	TRBJ1-5	many	-	TGTGCCAGCACCTGGGACCCTAGGAGCAATCAGCCCCAGCATTTT	CASTWDPRSNQPQHF
TRBV30	TRBJ2-7	few	-	TGTGCCTGGAGTGTGGTTTACGAGCAGTACTTC	CAWSVVYEQYF
TRBV4-1	TRBJ2-5	-	-	TGCGCCAGCAGCCGGGAGAGGGACACCGGCTCGACCCAGTACTTC	CASSRERDTGSTQYF
TRBV5-1	TRBJ2-1	few	-	TGCGCCAGCAGCTTGATGCAGGGCCAAGTCAATGAGCAGTTCTTC	CASSLMQGQVNEQFF
TRBV6-8	TRBJ2-3	-	-	TGTGCCAGCAGTAAAAAAAGAGTAGATACGCAGTATTTT	CASSKKRVDTQYF
TRBV18	TRBJ1-1	once	-	TGTGCCAGCTCACCACTGGGTCCGGGGCAGGGGAACACTGAAGCTTTCTTT	CASSPLGPGQGNTEAFF
TRBV11-3	TRBJ1-1	-	TRBD1	TGTGCCAGCAGCTTGCCCGGACAGGCCGCTGTTGAAGCTTTCTTT	CASSLPGQAAVEAFF
TRBV19	TRBJ2-2	-	-	TGTGCCAGTAGTATAGGAACCGGGGAGCTGTTTTTT	CASSIGTGELFF
TRBV11-3	TRBJ1-2	few	-	TGTGCCAGCAGCTTGGACGCCAGTAACTATGGCTACACCTTC	CASSLDASNYGYTF
TRBV30	TRBJ1-6	-	TRBD1	TGTGCCTGGAACAGGGGGAATTCACCCCTCCACTTT	CAWNRGNSPLHF
TRBV7-5	TRBJ2-1	-	-	TGTGCCAGCAGTGAGTCCCCCAGCGGGGGGTACAATGAGCAGTTCTTC	CASSESPSGGYNEQFF
TRBV4-3	TRBJ2-1	-	TRBD2	TGCGCCAGCAGCCAAAGCGGGGTCTCCTACAATGAGCAGTTCTTC	CASSQSGVSYNEQFF
TRBV19	TRBJ2-7	-	-	TGTGCCAGTAGTATCCGGGACAACTCCTACGAGCAGTACTTC	CASSIRDNSYEQYF
TRBV6-8	TRBJ1-6	medium-sized	TRBD1	TGTGCCAGCAGACCAGGGGGGAGCTCCTATAATTCACCCCTCCACTTT	CASRPGGSSYNSPLHF
TRBV9	TRBJ1-1	few	-	TGTGCCAGCAGCGTACTAGGTACTGAAGCTTTCTTT	CASSVLGTEAFF
TRBV11-3	TRBJ2-3	-	TRBD1	TGTGCCAGCAGCTCAGGACAGGGGGCTGATACGCAGTATTTT	CASSSGQGADTQYF
TRBV10-3	TRBJ2-3	few	-	TGTGCCATCAGTGAATCCTCGGATCAGGATACGCAGTATTTT	CAISESSDQDTQYF
TRBV9	TRBJ1-4	-	-	TGTGCCAGCAGCGTAGGAGGGGCGGAGGAAAAACTGTTTTTT	CASSVGGAEEKLFF
TRBV12-5	TRBJ1-1	-	-	TGTGCTAGTGGTCCCCGGACAGAATTGAACACTGAAGCTTTCTTT	CASGPRTELNTEAFF
TRBV9	TRBJ1-3	-	-	TGTGCCAGCAGCGTTGGGCTTTCTGGAAACACCATATATTTT	CASSVGLSGNTIYF
TRBV25-1	TRBJ2-1	-	-	TGTGCCAGCAGTGAATATCGGACCGGTAATGAGCAGTTCTTC	CASSEYRTGNEQFF
TRBV19	TRBJ2-7	-	TRBD1	TGTGCCAGTAGTACGGGACAGGGTCTGTACGAGCAGTACTTC	CASSTGQGLYEQYF
TRBV19	TRBJ1-2	-	TRBD1	TGTGCCAGTAGAGACGGGACAGCAACTAACTATGGCTACACCTTC	CASRDGTATNYGYTF
TRBV5-1	TRBJ1-3	-	-	TGCGCCAGCAGCTTAACGTCCTCTGGAAACACCATATATTTT	CASSLTSSGNTIYF
TRBV18	TRBJ2-7	few	TRBD1	TGTGCCAGCTCACCATCAGGACAGGGGGTTTCCGAGCAGTACTTC	CASSPSGQGVSEQYF
TRBV5-1	TRBJ1-3	-	-	TGCGCCAGCAGCCCACCCTCAGGGAGGGGAAACACCATATATTTT	CASSPPSGRGNTIYF
TRBV6-8	TRBJ1-2	-	TRBD1	TGTGCCAGCAGTTACGTCAGGGGGCGCGAAAAGGGCTACACCTTC	CASSYVRGREKGYTF
TRBV12-5	TRBJ1-2	-	-	TGTGCTAGTGGTTTGGTACCGGGGGAAGTAGGCTACACCTTC	CASGLVPGEVGYTF
TRBV30	TRBJ1-3	once	-	TGTGCCTGGAGTGCTGGTGCCAGCTCTGGAAACACCATATATTTT	CAWSAGASSGNTIYF
TRBV6-8	TRBJ1-1	medium-sized	TRBD1	TGTGCCAGCAGTTCCACCGGGACAGCAAACACTGAAGCTTTCTTT	CASSSTGTANTEAFF
TRBV10-2	TRBJ1-2	-	-	TGCGCCAGCACTGAACAGGGAAACTATGGCTACACCTTC	CASTEQGNYGYTF
TRBV18	TRBJ2-1	few	-	TGTGCCAGCTCACCACGTCCGGGAAAAGCCTACAATGAGCAGTTCTTC	CASSPRPGKAYNEQFF
TRBV30	TRBJ2-4	-	-	TGTGCCTGGAGTGTCGGTACCTCCTTTCAGTACTTC	CAWSVGTSFQYF
TRBV12-5	TRBJ2-7	-	TRBD1	TGTGCTAGTGGTGTGGGAGGAGGACAGGGCTACGAGCAGTACTTC	CASGVGGGQGYEQYF
TRBV11-3	TRBJ1-5	few	TRBD1	TGTGCCAGCAGAAAATTGACAGGGAGTAGCAATCAGCCCCAGCATTTT	CASRKLTGSSNQPQHF
TRBV5-1	TRBJ2-7	-	-	TGCGCCAGCAGCCTAATACCCGGACCTTCCTACGAGCAGTACTTC	CASSLIPGPSYEQYF
TRBV11-3	TRBJ2-1	-	TRBD2	TGTGCCAGCGGCGGGGGGGACTCCTACAATGAGCAGTTCTTC	CASGGGDSYNEQFF